Reported below is one TCR beta chain. The data belong to a study of glioma-infiltrating T cells after dendritic cell vaccination. The V gene end was trimmed by 4 bases and the J gene end by 3 bases; junction bases not matched to a gene: 4. The CDR3 covers 14 residues. Germline V gene lookup returns CDR1 MNHEY and CDR2 SMNVEV (reference sequence). Measured with immunoSEQ multiplex PCR; TCRdb has only the in-frame clones, and not every one. The sample holds fewer than 70,000 clones; roughly 84% are singletons and the top ten take approximately 9.6%. Time point of the sample: after dendritic cell vaccination, including at tumor progression/relapse.

The receptor comes from a human donor with glioblastoma. The V and J genes are TRBV27 and TRBJ2-7; TRBD1 aligns across 9 bases. Sequencing was performed on blood, taken after dendritic cell vaccination. The CDR3 nucleotides are TGTGCCAGCAGTTCCGGGACAGGGCTCTACGAGCAGTACTTC. Translating it yields CASSSGTGLYEQYF.